The source of this T cell receptor beta chain is a study of radiation and T cells in renal cell carcinoma (dated by TCRdb to the early 2020s). In the study overall: The samples were obtained from a clinical trial, where primary renal cell carcinomas were treated with 15 Gy stereotactic body radiation therapy and then removed by nephrectomy 4 weeks afterward. A total of 50 to 60 samples underwent TCR beta sequencing, made up of approximately 26 tumors and about 27 peripheral blood samples. A total of roughly 3,900,000 unique CDR3 nucleotide sequences, encoding some 2,700,000 unique CDR3 amino acid sequences, were found across all 55 or so samples. Study-wide findings and limitations: With a single-armed trial design, the study had no way to address how radiation dose or scheduling affects the TCR repertoire. Tracking of blood repertoire dynamics stopped at approximately four weeks after treatment, with no follow-up past that point. Because no pretreatment tumor biopsies were available, whether clonotypes were present in the tumor at baseline could not be determined. An increase in top tumor clonotypes in blood was observed from baseline to 2 weeks post-radiation, followed by contraction by 4 weeks, which was taken to suggest transient expansion of tumor-resident clones.

About this clone itself: This clone's antigen is unknown. No much larger clone exists at a distance of one base, and base qualities are not known.

TCR beta libraries were generated from genomic DNA with the immunoSEQ kit, following the manufacturer's recommendations. Library preparation used a first multiplex PCR with proprietary primers, then a second PCR adding unique barcodes, with bead cleanups after each round. A kit-provided positive control reaction and a negative control reaction were included in every sample batch. The final libraries were assessed on an Agilent 4200 TapeStation D1000 ScreenTape, pooled by volume, and quantified by qPCR. Sequencing was performed on an Illumina NextSeq500 using a MidOutput 150-cycle cartridge, with 156 Read1 cycles, 15 Index1 cycles, and the kit custom primers. The pooled library was loaded at around 1 pM with an approximately 20% PhiX control spike-in. The original pipeline was this. The vendor-processed data were analyzed in R, and a clonotype was defined as all T cells that share the same CDR3 nucleotide sequence. For clone abundance analyses, frequencies were normalized to the 10,000 most abundant clones in each sample. Public T cell clones, averaging fewer than five per sample, were removed before analysis. An abundance difference of at least 32-fold between compartments was the criterion for calling clonotypes tumor-enriched or baseline blood-enriched. A beta-binomial differential abundance model was used to identify clonotypes that were expanded or contracted between blood time points. Tumor-blood repertoire similarity was measured with the Baroni-Urbani and Buser coefficient, and groups were compared using two-tailed Wilcoxon tests in R. As stored in TCRdb, this immuneACCESS dataset retains in-frame rearrangements with V and J assigned. A fraction of the clones does not appear; measured against another copy, unresolved V genes explain less than half of the discrepancy, and the remainder lacks a known reason. That table furnishes V, J and clone size, whereas the DNA furnished D and trimming. The sample yields approximately 90,000 clones; 86% were counted once. The ten largest make up 7% to 9% of the sample.

CDR1 and CDR2 were assigned from the germline V gene as SGHAT and FQNNGV. The CDR3 starts with the cysteine, ends with the phenylalanine, and has 15 residues. This entry keeps only the CDR3 DNA: 45 bases, framed from base 1. V ends up 2 bases short and J 5 bases short, with an unmatched junction base count of 6. The time point label corresponds to: baseline pretreatment blood. This specimen's treatment or condition label, interpreted: 15 Gy SBRT to primary tumor, nephrectomy 4 weeks later. Serial peripheral blood from radiation-treated patients was sampled at baseline, 2 weeks and 4 weeks after SBRT to track tumor-enriched clonotypes. Renal cell carcinoma with clear cell pathology was present in all patients. Genomic DNA for TCR sequencing was prepared using the QIAamp DNA Blood Mini Kit (Qiagen). Only samples passing all quality control checks were included in the analyses.

The chain employs TRBV11-2 and TRBJ2-5, and TRBD2 matches 9 of the central bases. The sequence was obtained from a man aged 45-65 years with renal cell carcinoma. This material consisted of blood, taken from a patient whose treatment included radiotherapy and nephrectomy. The CDR3 amino acid sequence is: CASSLSGLALETQYF. At the DNA level, the sequence is TGTGCCAGCAGCTTATCGGGACTAGCATTGGAGACCCAGTACTTC.